Below are 9 T cell receptor beta chains sequenced from a single sample in a study of T cell changes during pregnancy in multiple sclerosis. Clones were read by immunoSEQ multiplex PCR, and TCRdb kept only the in-frame ones, dropping some. The table lists approximately 93,000 clones, approximately 90% of them singletons. The sample consisted of peripheral blood, taken before pregnancy. The receptor set was obtained from a female donor with multiple sclerosis, enrolled in a pregnancy study.

This clone was detected only a few times. The V call is TRBV5-1, the J call TRBJ2-3, with D possibly matching TRBD1 (6 bases). The CDR3 sequence is 15 residues long. CDR1 and CDR2 (germline): SGHRS, YFSETQ. With 0 bases removed from V and 4 bases from J, the gap between germline ends came to 12 bases. In nucleotides, the CDR3 is TGCGCCAGCAGCTTGGCACAGGGCTTGGCAGATACGCAGTATTTT. This encodes CASSLAQGLADTQYF.

The gene calls are TRBV7-8 and TRBJ2-5, with D perhaps TRBD1 (7 bases). The CDR3 covers 15 residues. Germline V gene data show CDR1 as SGHVS and CDR2 as FQNEAQ. V gave up 4 bases and J gave up 5 bases, with 17 bases separating them. Here the CDR3 reads CASSSNRGGGETQYF. The DNA of the CDR3 is TGTGCCAGCAGCTCCAACAGGGGCGGAGGGGAGACCCAGTACTTC. Full variable domain (rest looked up from reference TRBV7-8 and TRBJ2-5): GAGVSQSPRYKVAKRGQDVALRCDPISGHVSLFWYQQALGQGPEFLTYFQNEAQLDKSGLPSDRFFAERPEGSVSTLKIQRTQQEDSAVYLCASSSNRGGGETQYFGPGTRLLVL.

The rearrangement joins TRBV6-1 to TRBJ1-2; 9 bases map to TRBD1. This CDR3 is 17 amino acids long. Germline V CDR1 and CDR2: MNHNS, SASEGT. Losses at the gene ends were 2 bases for V and 4 bases for J; bases not matched to a gene: 11. As DNA, the CDR3 is TGTGCCAGCAGTGAAATGGGACAGGGATCCCCAACCTATGGCTACACCTTC. This sequence encodes CASSEMGQGSPTYGYTF.

This sequence joins TRBV7-9 and TRBJ1-3; possibly TRBD1 for D (6 bases). The V gene lost 1 base and the J gene lost 4 bases, with 14 bases spanning the gap. CDR1 is SEHNR and CDR2 is FQNEAQ in the germline V gene (reference sequence). The CDR3 is 16 residues long. CDR3 sequence reads: CASSLGNTGLGNTIYF. CDR3 nucleotide sequence: TGTGCCAGCAGCTTAGGGAATACAGGGTTGGGAAACACCATATATTTT.

Concerning this clone itself: The identical CDR3 is also encoded by other nucleotide sequences in the sample. The V gene is TRBV2, the J gene TRBJ2-7; the D is unclear. The germline V gene has CDR1 SNHLY and CDR2 FYNNEI. V lost 4 bases, J lost 2 bases, and 3 bases lay in between. The CDR3 loop spans 11 amino acids. The DNA for the CDR3 is TGTGCCAGCAGTGTAGCCTACGAGCAGTACTTC. Its protein product is CASSVAYEQYF. The full variable domain, rest sourced from reference TRBV2 and TRBJ2-7, is EPEVTQTPSHQVTQMGQEVILRCVPISNHLYFYWYRQILGQKVEFLVSFYNNEISEKSEIFDDQFSVERPDGSNFTLKIRSTKLEDSAMYFCASSVAYEQYFGPGTRLTVT.

This rearrangement joins TRBV19 to TRBJ1-5, with 7 nucleotides matching TRBD1. This CDR3 spans 15 amino acids. Germline CDR1 and CDR2: LNHDA and SQIVND (reference sequence). V shed 1 base and J 4 bases; nucleotides not matched to a gene: 4. CDR3 sequence reads: CASSIGQGGNQPQHF. DNA for the CDR3: TGTGCCAGTAGTATAGGTCAGGGGGGAAATCAGCCCCAGCATTTT.

The CDR3 DNA follows: TGTGCCAGCAGCGCTGGGGGGACAGCTTATAGCAATCAGCCCCAGCATTTT. It translates to CASSAGGTAYSNQPQHF. The chain couples TRBV9 to TRBJ1-5, with 7 bases that match TRBD1. Losses at the gene ends were 3 bases for V and 0 bases for J; bases not matched to a gene: 9. The CDR3 has 17 amino acids. Germline V gives CDR1 SGDLS, CDR2 YYNGEE. The full variable domain, with the rest looked up from reference TRBV9 and TRBJ1-5, is DSGVTQTPKHLITATGQRVTLRCSPRSGDLSVYWYQQSLDQGLQFLIQYYNGEERAKGNILERFSAQQFPDLHSELNLSSLELGDSALYFCASSAGGTAYSNQPQHFGDGTRLSIL.

V gene TRBV13 combines with J gene TRBJ2-2; 9 nucleotides line up with TRBD1. Germline V lookup: CDR1 PRHDT, CDR2 FYEKMQ (reference sequence). Losses at the gene ends were 4 bases for V and 5 bases for J; bases not matched to a gene: 8. The length of the CDR3 is 16 residues. The CDR3 sequence: CASSSLTGTGTGELFF. The CDR3 DNA follows: TGTGCCAGCAGCTCTCTAACCGGGACAGGGACCGGGGAGCTGTTTTTT.

The chain has TRBV5-1 and TRBJ2-7, with D possibly TRBD1 on 6 matching bases. The CDR3 extends over 15 amino acids. Trimming took off 7 bases at V and 1 base at J, with 18 bases between the two ends. Germline CDR1 reads SGHRS; CDR2 reads YFSETQ. CDR3 nucleotide sequence: TGCGCCAGCGGACCTCAGGGGTTTCCGTCCTACGAGCAGTACTTC. As protein: CASGPQGFPSYEQYF.